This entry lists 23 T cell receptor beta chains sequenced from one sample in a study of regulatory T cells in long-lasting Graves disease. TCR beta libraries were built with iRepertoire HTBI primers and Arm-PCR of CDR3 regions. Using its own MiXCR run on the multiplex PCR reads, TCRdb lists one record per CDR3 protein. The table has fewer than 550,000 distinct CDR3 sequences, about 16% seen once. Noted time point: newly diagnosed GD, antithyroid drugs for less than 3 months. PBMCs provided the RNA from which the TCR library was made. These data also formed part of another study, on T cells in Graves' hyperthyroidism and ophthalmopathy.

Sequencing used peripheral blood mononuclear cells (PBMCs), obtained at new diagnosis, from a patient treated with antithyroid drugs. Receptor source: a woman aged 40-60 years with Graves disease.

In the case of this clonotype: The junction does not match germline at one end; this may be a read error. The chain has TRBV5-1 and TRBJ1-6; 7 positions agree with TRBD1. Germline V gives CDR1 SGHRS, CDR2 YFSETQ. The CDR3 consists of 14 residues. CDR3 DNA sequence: TGTGCCAGCAGTTCGACAGGGTTGGATTCACCCCTCCACTTT. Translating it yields CASSSTGLDSPLHF.

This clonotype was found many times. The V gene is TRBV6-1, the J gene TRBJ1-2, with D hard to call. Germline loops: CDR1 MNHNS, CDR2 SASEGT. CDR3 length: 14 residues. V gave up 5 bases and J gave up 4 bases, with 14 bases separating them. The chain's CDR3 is CASSPTVDGYGYTF. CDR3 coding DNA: TGTGCCAGCAGTCCTACTGTTGATGGCTATGGCTACACCTTC.

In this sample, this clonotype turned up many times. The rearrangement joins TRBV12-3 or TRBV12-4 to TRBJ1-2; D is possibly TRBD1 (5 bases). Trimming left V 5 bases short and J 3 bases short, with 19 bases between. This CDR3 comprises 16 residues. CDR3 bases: TGTGCCAGCAGTGACGTCACGGGGGGAGTCGACTATGGCTACACCTTC. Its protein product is CASSDVTGGVDYGYTF.

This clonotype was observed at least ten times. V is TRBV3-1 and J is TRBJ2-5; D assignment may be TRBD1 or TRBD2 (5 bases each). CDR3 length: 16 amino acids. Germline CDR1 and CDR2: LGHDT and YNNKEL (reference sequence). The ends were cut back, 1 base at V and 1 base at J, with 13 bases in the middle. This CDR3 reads CASSQVMGEFQETQYF. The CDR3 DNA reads TGTGCCAGCAGCCAAGTTATGGGGGAGTTCCAAGAGACCCAGTACTTC.

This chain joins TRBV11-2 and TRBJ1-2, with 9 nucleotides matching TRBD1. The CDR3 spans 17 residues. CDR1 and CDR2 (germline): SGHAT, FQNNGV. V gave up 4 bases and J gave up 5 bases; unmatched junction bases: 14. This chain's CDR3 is CASSYPFRDREFYGYTF. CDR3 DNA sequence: TGTGCCAGCAGCTACCCCTTTCGGGACAGGGAATTTTATGGCTACACCTTC.

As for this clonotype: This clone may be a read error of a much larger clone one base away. Here the CDR3 reads CASSRRQDGTEAFF. As DNA, the CDR3 is TGTGCCAGCAGTCGGCGACAGGATGGCACTGAAGCTTTCTTT. The genes are TRBV27 and TRBJ1-1; a possible D gene is TRBD1 (6 bases). Germline assignment: CDR1 MNHEY and CDR2 SMNVEV (reference sequence). V shed 5 bases and J shed 4 bases, with 14 bases lying between them. This CDR3 has 14 amino acids.

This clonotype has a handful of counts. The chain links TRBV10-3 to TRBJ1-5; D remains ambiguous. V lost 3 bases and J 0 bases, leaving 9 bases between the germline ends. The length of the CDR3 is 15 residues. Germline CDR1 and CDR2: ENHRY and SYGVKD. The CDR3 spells CAISENRDSNQPQHF. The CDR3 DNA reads TGTGCCATCAGTGAAAACAGAGATAGCAATCAGCCCCAGCATTTT.

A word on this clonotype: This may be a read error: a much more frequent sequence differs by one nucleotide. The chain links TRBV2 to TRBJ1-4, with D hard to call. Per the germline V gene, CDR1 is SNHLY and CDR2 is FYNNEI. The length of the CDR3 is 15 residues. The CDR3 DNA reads TGTGCCAGCAGTGAAAGGGCAGTTGTTAGGGAAAAACCGTTTTTT. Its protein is CASSERAVVREKPFF. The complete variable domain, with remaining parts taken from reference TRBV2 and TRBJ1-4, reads EPEVTQTPSHQVTQMGQEVILRCVPISNHLYFYWYRQILGQKVEFLVSFYNNEISEKSEIFDDQFSVERPDGSNFTLKIRSTKLEDSAMYFCASSERAVVREKPFFGSGTQLSVL.

DNA of the CDR3: TGCAGTGCTAGGTCCGACGGGGGGGCTGTAGATACGCAGTATTTT. Translating gives CSARSDGGAVDTQYF. The chain employs TRBV20-1 and TRBJ2-3; TRBD2 agrees at 8 bases. The CDR3 runs to 15 residues. V shed 3 bases and J 5 bases; nucleotides not matched to a gene: 10. The germline CDR1 and CDR2 sequences are DFQATT and SNEGSKA (reference sequence).

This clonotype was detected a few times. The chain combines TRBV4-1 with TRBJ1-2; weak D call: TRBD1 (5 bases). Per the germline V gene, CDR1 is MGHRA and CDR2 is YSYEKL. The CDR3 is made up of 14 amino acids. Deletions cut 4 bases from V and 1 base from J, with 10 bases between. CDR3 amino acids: CASSPLDSNYGYTF. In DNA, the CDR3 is TGCGCCAGCAGCCCCTTAGACAGTAACTATGGCTACACCTTC.

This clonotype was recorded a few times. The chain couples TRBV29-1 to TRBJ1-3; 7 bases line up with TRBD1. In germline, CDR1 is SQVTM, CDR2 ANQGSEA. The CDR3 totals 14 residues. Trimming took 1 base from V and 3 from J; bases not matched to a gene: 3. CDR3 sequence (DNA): TGCAGCGTTGAAGGACAGGGAAATGGAAACACCATATATTTT. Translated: CSVEGQGNGNTIYF.

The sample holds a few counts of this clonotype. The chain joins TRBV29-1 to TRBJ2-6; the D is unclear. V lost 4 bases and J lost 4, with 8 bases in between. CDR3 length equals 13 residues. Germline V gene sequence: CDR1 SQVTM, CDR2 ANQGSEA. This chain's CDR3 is CSVAGSGANVLTF. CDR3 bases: TGCAGCGTTGCGGGTTCCGGGGCCAACGTCCTGACTTTC.

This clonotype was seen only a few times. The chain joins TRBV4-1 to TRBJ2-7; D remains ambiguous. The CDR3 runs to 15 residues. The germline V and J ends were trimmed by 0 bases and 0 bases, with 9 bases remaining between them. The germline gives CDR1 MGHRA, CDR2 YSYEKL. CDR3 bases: TGCGCCAGCAGCCAAGAGCCGTTGAGCTCCTACGAGCAGTACTTC. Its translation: CASSQEPLSSYEQYF.

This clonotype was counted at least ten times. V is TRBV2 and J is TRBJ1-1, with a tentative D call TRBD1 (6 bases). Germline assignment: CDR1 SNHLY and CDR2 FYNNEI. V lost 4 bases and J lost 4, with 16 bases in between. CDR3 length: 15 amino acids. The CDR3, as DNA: TGTGCCAGCAGTGGAGTGGGGGCGCGGGGCACTGAAGCTTTCTTT. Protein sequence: CASSGVGARGTEAFF.

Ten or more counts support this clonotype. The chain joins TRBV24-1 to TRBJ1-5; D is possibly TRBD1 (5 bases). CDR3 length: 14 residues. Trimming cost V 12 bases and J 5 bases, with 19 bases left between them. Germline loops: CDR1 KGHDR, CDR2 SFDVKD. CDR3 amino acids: CASARESGDQPQHF. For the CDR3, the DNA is TGTGCCTCGGCCAGGGAGAGCGGGGATCAGCCCCAGCATTTT.

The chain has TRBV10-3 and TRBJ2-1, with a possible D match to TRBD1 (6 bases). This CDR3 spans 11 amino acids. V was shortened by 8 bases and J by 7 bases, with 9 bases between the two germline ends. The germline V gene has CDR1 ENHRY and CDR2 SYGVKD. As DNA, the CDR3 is TGTGCCATCCTACAGGGAAATGAGCAGTTCTTC. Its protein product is CAILQGNEQFF.

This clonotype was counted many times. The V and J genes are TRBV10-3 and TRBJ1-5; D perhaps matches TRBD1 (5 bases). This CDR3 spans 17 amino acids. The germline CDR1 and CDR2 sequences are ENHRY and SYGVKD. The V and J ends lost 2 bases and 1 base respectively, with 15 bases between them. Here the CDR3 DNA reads TGTGCCATCAGTGAGACAGGTTCAAGGGAGAGCAATCAGCCCCAGCATTTT. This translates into CAISETGSRESNQPQHF.

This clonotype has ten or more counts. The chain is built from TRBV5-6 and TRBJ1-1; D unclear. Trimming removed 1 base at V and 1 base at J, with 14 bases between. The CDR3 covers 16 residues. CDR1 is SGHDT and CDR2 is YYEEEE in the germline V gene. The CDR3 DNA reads TGTGCCAGCAGCTTGTTCTGGGCCACTCCGAACACTGAAGCTTTCTTT. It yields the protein CASSLFWATPNTEAFF.

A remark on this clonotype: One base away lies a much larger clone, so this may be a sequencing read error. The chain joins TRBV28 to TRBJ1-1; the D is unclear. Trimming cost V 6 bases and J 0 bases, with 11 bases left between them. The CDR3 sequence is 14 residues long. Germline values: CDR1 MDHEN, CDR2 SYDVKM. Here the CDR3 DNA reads TGTGCCAGCAGGCGGACCGAGATGAACACTGAAGCTTTCTTT. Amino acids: CASRRTEMNTEAFF.

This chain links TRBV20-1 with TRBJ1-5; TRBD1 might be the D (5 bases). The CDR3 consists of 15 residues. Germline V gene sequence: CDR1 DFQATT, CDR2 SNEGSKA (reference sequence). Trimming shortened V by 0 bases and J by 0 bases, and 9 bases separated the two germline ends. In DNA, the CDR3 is TGCAGTGCTAGAGAGGCAGGGCATAGCAATCAGCCCCAGCATTTT. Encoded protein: CSAREAGHSNQPQHF.

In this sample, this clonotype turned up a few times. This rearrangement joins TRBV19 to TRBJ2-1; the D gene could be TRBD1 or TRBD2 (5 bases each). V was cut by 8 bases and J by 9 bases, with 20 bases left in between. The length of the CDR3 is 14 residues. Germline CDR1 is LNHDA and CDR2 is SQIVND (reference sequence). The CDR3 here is CASRRGQGVAEQFF. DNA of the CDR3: TGTGCCAGTCGCCGAGGGCAGGGTGTCGCTGAGCAGTTCTTC.

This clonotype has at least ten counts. The CDR3 DNA reads as TGTGCCAGCAGTTACTCGATTTCAGGGCTTCAGCCCCAGCATTTT. This sequence encodes CASSYSISGLQPQHF. V is TRBV6-5 and J is TRBJ1-5; D might be TRBD1 (5 bases). Germline CDR1 MNHEY, CDR2 SVGAGI. The CDR3 has 15 residues. Trimming stripped 0 bases from V and 6 bases from J, with 12 bases between.

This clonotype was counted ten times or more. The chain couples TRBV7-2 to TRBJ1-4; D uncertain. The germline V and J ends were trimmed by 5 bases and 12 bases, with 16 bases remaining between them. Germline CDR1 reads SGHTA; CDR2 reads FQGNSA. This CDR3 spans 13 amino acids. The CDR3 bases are TGTGCCAGCAGCCTGGAATTAGGGATCGAACTGTTTTTT. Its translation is CASSLELGIELFF. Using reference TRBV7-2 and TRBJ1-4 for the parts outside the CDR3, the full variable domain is GAGVSQSPSNKVTEKGKDVELRCDPISGHTALYWYRQSLGQGLEFLIYFQGNSAPDKSGLPSDRFSAERTGGSVSTLTIQRTQQEDSAVYLCASSLELGIELFFGSGTQLSVL.